This entry lists 11 T cell receptor beta chains sequenced from one sample in a study of human T cells and chemical hapten exposure. TCRdb processed the RACE reads anew with MiXCR; each CDR3 protein has one entry. Of approximately 350,000 distinct CDR3 sequences listed, roughly 6.3% are singletons. Noted time point: patch test 2, 6 weeks after DPC sensitization. The treatment: therapeutic diphenylcyclopropenone sensitization with weekly scalp DPC. Sequenced here: whole blood, sampled in connection with sensitization to the hapten diphenylcyclopropenone (DPC). All receptors derive from a woman younger than 30 with alopecia areata. Some clones in this sample may be carry-over from other donors' samples.

This clonotype was seen many times. The chain couples TRBV9 to TRBJ1-6; D gene ambiguous. V shed 3 bases and J shed 7 bases, with 11 bases lying between them. From germline, CDR1 is SGDLS and CDR2 YYNGEE. The CDR3 contains 14 residues. The CDR3 DNA reads TGTGCCAGCAGCGCTCGGACCGACAATTCACCCCTCCACTTT. Residues: CASSARTDNSPLHF.

This clonotype was picked up many times. The chain links TRBV29-1 to TRBJ1-5; D is ambiguous. The germline gives CDR1 SQVTM, CDR2 ANQGSEA. V was clipped by 4 bases and J by 4 bases, with 11 bases between them. The CDR3 runs 13 residues. The CDR3: CSVVGYQNQPQHF. The CDR3 DNA sequence: TGCAGCGTTGTCGGATACCAAAATCAGCCCCAGCATTTT. The full variable domain, rest sourced from reference TRBV29-1 and TRBJ1-5, is SAVISQKPSRDICQRGTSLTIQCQVDSQVTMMFWYRQQPGQSLTLIATANQGSEATYESGFVIDKFPISRPNLTFSTLTVSNMSPEDSSIYLCSVVGYQNQPQHFGDGTRLSIL.

The chain employs TRBV20-1 and TRBJ2-4, with TRBD2 matching 12 bases. V was pared by 7 bases and J by 0 bases, with 10 bases of the junction left unmatched. Per the germline V gene, CDR1 is DFQATT and CDR2 is SNEGSKA (reference sequence). The CDR3 length is 17 residues. The CDR3 bases are TGCAGTGTCTCACTAGCGGGGGGCGACTTAGCCAAAAACATTCAGTACTTC. Encoded protein: CSVSLAGGDLAKNIQYF.

This chain connects TRBV5-1 to TRBJ2-3; 11 bases are shared with TRBD2. The junction had 6 bases not matched to a gene; V was cut back by 0 bases and J by 6 bases. The germline V gene has CDR1 SGHRS and CDR2 YFSETQ. The CDR3 consists of 16 residues. CDR3 nucleotides: TGCGCCAGCAGCTTGGAGTCTAGCGGGGGGCGCGATACGCAGTATTTT. Translation: CASSLESSGGRDTQYF.

In this sample, this clonotype turned up a few times. The chain has TRBV27 and TRBJ2-5, with D perhaps TRBD2 (6 bases). Germline V gene data show CDR1 as MNHEY and CDR2 as SMNVEV (reference sequence). The CDR3 runs 14 residues. The V end was cut by 5 bases, the J end by 2 bases, with 12 bases between. CDR3 protein: CASSTPREQETQYF. CDR3 DNA: TGTGCCAGCAGTACCCCGCGGGAACAAGAGACCCAGTACTTC.

At least ten counts were recorded for this clonotype. The rearrangement links TRBV7-9 to TRBJ2-7; 7 nucleotides align to TRBD2. Losses at the gene ends were 4 bases for V and 4 bases for J; bases not matched to a gene: 4. The CDR3 spans 13 residues. Germline CDR1 SEHNR, CDR2 FQNEAQ (reference sequence). In DNA form, the CDR3 reads TGTGCCAGCAGCTCGACTAGCTGGTACGAGCAGTACTTC. Amino acids: CASSSTSWYEQYF.

This clonotype was observed at least ten times. This chain joins TRBV20-1 and TRBJ1-5; D remains unclear. Germline-derived CDR1 and CDR2 are DFQATT and SNEGSKA (reference sequence). Trimming pared 0 bases from V and 2 bases from J, leaving 14 bases between. The CDR3 is made up of 16 amino acids. CDR3 protein: CSARDRIEGGNQPQHF. CDR3 coding DNA: TGCAGTGCTAGAGATCGAATAGAGGGTGGCAATCAGCCCCAGCATTTT.

This clonotype was counted between two and nine times. The gene calls are TRBV4-3 and TRBJ2-7, with 11 nucleotides matching TRBD2. Germline CDR1 LGHNA, CDR2 YSLEER. The CDR3 loop spans 15 amino acids. J lost 7 bases, V lost 4 bases, and 9 bases had no gene match. The CDR3 is CASSRGTSGDREQYF. The CDR3 nucleotides are TGCGCCAGCAGCCGAGGGACTAGCGGTGATCGGGAGCAGTACTTC.

The chain carries TRBV6-1 and TRBJ2-7; the match to TRBD1 covers 10 bases. V shed 4 bases, J shed 2 bases, and the junction held 5 bases outside the gene matches. The CDR3 has 15 amino acids. Germline V gene lookup returns CDR1 MNHNS and CDR2 SASEGT. Here the CDR3 DNA reads TGTGCCAGCAGTGCCTACGGACAGGGGGCCTACGAGCAGTACTTC. It encodes CASSAYGQGAYEQYF.

This clonotype was counted once. This may come from a read error, since a much larger clone is one base off. Without the conserved terminal phenylalanine or tryptophan, this CDR3 likely stems from a read error. The CDR3 loop is CASSLLSYQPPYEQYL. CDR3 DNA sequence: TGTGCCAGCAGCCTACTGTCGTACCAGCCCCCCTACGAGCAGTACTTG. V usage is TRBV11-2 and J usage is TRBJ2-7; D remains unclear. The ends were cut back, 5 bases at V and 2 bases at J, with 19 bases in the middle. CDR1 is SGHAT, CDR2 FQNNGV, per germline. The CDR3 length is 16 residues.

This clonotype was seen ten or more times. The chain uses TRBV6-5 and TRBJ1-6; possible D gene TRBD1, 6 bases. V shed 6 bases and J shed 9 bases, with 18 bases lying between them. CDR3 size: 15 residues. CDR1 MNHEY and CDR2 SVGAGI come from the germline V gene. CDR3 region: CASRSPGQPGSPLHF. The CDR3 nucleotides are TGTGCCAGCAGGAGTCCCGGACAGCCAGGTTCACCCCTCCACTTT.